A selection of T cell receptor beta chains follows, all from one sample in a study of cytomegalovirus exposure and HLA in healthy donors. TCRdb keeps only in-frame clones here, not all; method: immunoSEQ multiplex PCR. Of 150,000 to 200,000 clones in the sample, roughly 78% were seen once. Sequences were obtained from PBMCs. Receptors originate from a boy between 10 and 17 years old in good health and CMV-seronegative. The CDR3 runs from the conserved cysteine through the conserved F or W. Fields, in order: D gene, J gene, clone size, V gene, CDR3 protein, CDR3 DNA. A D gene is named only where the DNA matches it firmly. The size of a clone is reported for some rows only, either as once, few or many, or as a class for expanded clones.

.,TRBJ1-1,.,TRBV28,CASRSGEGRNTEAFF,TGTGCCAGCAGATCAGGGGAGGGTCGGAACACTGAAGCTTTCTTT
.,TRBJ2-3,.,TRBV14,CASSQDGGRNTQYF,TGTGCCAGCAGCCAAGACGGGGGACGGAATACGCAGTATTTT
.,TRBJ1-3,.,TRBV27,CASSPWPPPVSGNTIYF,TGTGCCAGCAGTCCCTGGCCGCCGCCCGTCTCTGGAAACACCATATATTTT
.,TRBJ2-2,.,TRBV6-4,CASSETGGNTGELFF,TGTGCCAGCAGTGAAACCGGTGGGAACACCGGGGAGCTGTTTTTT
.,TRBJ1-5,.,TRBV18,CASSPTNQPQHF,TGTGCCAGCTCACCAACAAATCAGCCCCAGCATTTT
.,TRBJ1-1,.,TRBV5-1,CASRKVGSTEAFF,TGCGCCAGCAGAAAAGTAGGGAGCACTGAAGCTTTCTTT
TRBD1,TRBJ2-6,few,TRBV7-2,CASSLQPGGASGANVLTF,TGTGCCAGCAGCTTACAGCCAGGGGGCGCTTCTGGGGCCAACGTCCTGACTTTC
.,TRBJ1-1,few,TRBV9,CASSVGATTEAFF,TGTGCCAGCAGCGTAGGAGCTACGACTGAAGCTTTCTTT
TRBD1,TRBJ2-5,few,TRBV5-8,CASSPGQDGQETQYF,TGTGCCAGCAGCCCAGGACAGGATGGGCAAGAGACCCAGTACTTC
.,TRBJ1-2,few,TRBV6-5,CASSYTANYGYTF,TGTGCCAGCAGTTACACTGCTAACTATGGCTACACCTTC